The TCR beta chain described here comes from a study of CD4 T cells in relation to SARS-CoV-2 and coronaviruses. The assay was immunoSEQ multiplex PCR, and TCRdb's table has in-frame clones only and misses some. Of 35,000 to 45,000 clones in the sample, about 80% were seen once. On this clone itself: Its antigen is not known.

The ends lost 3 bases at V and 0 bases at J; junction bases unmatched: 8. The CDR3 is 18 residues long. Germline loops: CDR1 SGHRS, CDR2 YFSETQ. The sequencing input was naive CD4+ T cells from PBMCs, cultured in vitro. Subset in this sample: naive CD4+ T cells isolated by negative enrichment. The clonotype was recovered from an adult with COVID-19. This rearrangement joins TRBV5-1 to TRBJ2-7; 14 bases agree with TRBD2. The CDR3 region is CASSSRTSGRPLSYEQYF. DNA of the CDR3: TGCGCCAGCAGCTCAAGGACTAGCGGGAGGCCCCTCTCCTACGAGCAGTACTTC.